The 17 T cell receptor beta chains below come from one sample, sequenced in a study of blood T cell repertoires in COVID-19. Profiled with immunoSEQ multiplex PCR; TCRdb holds only in-frame clones, not every one. This sample has about 90,000 clones, with 70% to 90% found just once. The sample comprised peripheral blood. These receptors all stem from a man older than 75 with active or convalescent COVID-19.

The rearrangement uses TRBV19 and TRBJ1-5, with D uncertain. V gave up 7 bases and J gave up 8 bases, with 15 bases separating them. Germline V CDR1 and CDR2: LNHDA, SQIVND (reference sequence). The CDR3 has 13 amino acids. The CDR3 sequence: CASTRTHTEPQHF. The CDR3 nucleotides read TGTGCCAGTACCAGGACTCACACGGAGCCCCAGCATTTT.

The chain has TRBV4-1 and TRBJ1-2; 9 bases match TRBD1. CDR3 length equals 16 residues. V shed 0 bases and J 4 bases; nucleotides not matched to a gene: 6. Germline V CDR1 and CDR2: MGHRA, YSYEKL. CDR3 DNA sequence: TGCGCCAGCAGCCAAGAAGGGACAGGGTTGGGCTATGGCTACACCTTC. Translating gives CASSQEGTGLGYGYTF.

This clone came up once. CDR3 bases: TGTGCCAGCAACGGGGATGGACAGTCTAGCACAGATACGCAGTATTTT. Protein product: CASNGDGQSSTDTQYF. The chain has TRBV9 and TRBJ2-3; D possibly corresponds to TRBD1 (6 bases). The CDR3 has 16 residues. CDR1 and CDR2 from the germline V gene are SGDLS and YYNGEE. V was cut by 6 bases and J by 0 bases, with 17 bases left in between.

The table lists this clone with a count of one. The V gene is TRBV28, the J gene TRBJ1-4, with no clear D. Between the trimmed V and J ends, which lost 8 bases and 1 base, there was a span of 14 bases. Germline CDR1 is MDHEN and CDR2 is SYDVKM. The CDR3 spans 15 residues. The CDR3 DNA reads TGTGCCAGCGGTGGGAGGGCGCAAACTAATGAAAAACTGTTTTTT. Protein: CASGGRAQTNEKLFF.

The table lists this clone with a few counts. The CDR3 bases are TGTGCCAGCAGCCATTCCAGGACAGGGGATCAGCCCCAGCATTTT. It specifies CASSHSRTGDQPQHF. The chain employs TRBV4-2 and TRBJ1-5; 9 bases align to TRBD1. Germline V gives CDR1 LGHNA, CDR2 YNFKEQ. V shed 3 bases and J 5 bases; nucleotides not matched to a gene: 5. The CDR3 is 15 amino acids.

The chain employs TRBV14 and TRBJ2-1, with D tentatively TRBD2 (5 bases). CDR3 length: 15 residues. V lost 1 base and J 8 bases, leaving 15 bases between the germline ends. Germline CDR1 and CDR2: SGHDN and FVKESK. DNA for the CDR3: TGTGCCAGCAGCCAAGGGTGGGCGGGCCCCGATGAGCAGTTCTTC. Translation: CASSQGWAGPDEQFF.

The genes are TRBV27 and TRBJ2-1; TRBD2 agrees at 12 bases. Per the germline V gene, CDR1 is MNHEY and CDR2 is SMNVEV (reference sequence). Trimming removed 4 bases from V and 4 bases from J; junction bases left unmatched: 5. The CDR3 is 16 amino acids. CDR3 protein: CASSSGLAGPYNEQFF. The CDR3 DNA reads as TGTGCCAGCAGTTCGGGACTAGCGGGTCCGTACAATGAGCAGTTCTTC.

The chain has TRBV6-5 and TRBJ1-2; 8 positions match TRBD1. Trimming removed 1 base from V and 6 bases from J; junction bases left unmatched: 7. The CDR3 is 15 amino acids. The germline V gene has CDR1 MNHEY and CDR2 SVGAGI. CDR3 bases: TGTGCCAGCAGTTACTGGATGACAGGGGAGGATGGCTACACCTTC. It codes for CASSYWMTGEDGYTF.

The chain recombines TRBV3-1 (or the pseudogene TRBV3-2) with TRBJ2-2; 11 nucleotides line up with TRBD1. CDR3 length: 15 residues. The V gene end was trimmed by 5 bases and the J gene end by 6 bases; junction bases not matched to a gene: 5. From germline, CDR1 is LGHDT and CDR2 YNNKEL (reference sequence). This CDR3 reads CASSTPGQGAGELFF. The CDR3, as DNA: TGTGCCAGCAGCACCCCGGGACAGGGGGCCGGGGAGCTGTTTTTT.

This clone was seen just once. This chain joins TRBV5-5 and TRBJ2-3; 8 bases map to TRBD2. J gave up 3 bases and V 4 bases, and 7 bases lay outside the gene matches. This CDR3 comprises 15 residues. Per germline, CDR1 SGHKS and CDR2 YYEKEE (reference sequence). The CDR3 here is CASSAGLEGTDTQYF. The CDR3 coding sequence is TGTGCCAGCAGCGCGGGACTAGAGGGGACAGATACGCAGTATTTT.

The rearrangement joins TRBV5-1 to TRBJ1-2; D gene ambiguous. V was trimmed by 1 base and J by 1 base, leaving 11 bases between them. Germline CDR1 reads SGHRS; CDR2 reads YFSETQ. This CDR3 comprises 15 residues. The CDR3 bases are TGCGCCAGCAGCTTGATATCCGCCGGTAACTATGGCTACACCTTC. Translating gives CASSLISAGNYGYTF.

This chain connects TRBV7-2 to TRBJ2-7; 7 bases map to TRBD2. The CDR3 spans 15 residues. Germline lookup yields CDR1 SGHTA and CDR2 FQGNSA. J lost 4 bases, V lost 0 bases, and 6 bases had no gene match. As DNA, the CDR3 is TGTGCCAGCAGCTTAGCTCCGGGAGGATGGTACGAGCAGTACTTC. Amino acid sequence: CASSLAPGGWYEQYF.

This clone occurred once. The chain employs TRBV9 and TRBJ2-7; TRBD2 aligns across 8 bases. The CDR3 has 14 amino acids. The V and J ends lost 8 bases and 2 bases, in that order; junction bases with no gene match: 9. The germline V gene has CDR1 SGDLS and CDR2 YYNGEE. CDR3 region: CAREGTSTTYEQYF. In nucleotides, the CDR3 is TGTGCCAGAGAAGGGACTAGTACAACCTACGAGCAGTACTTC.

The rearrangement uses TRBV18 and TRBJ1-1; D call uncertain. V lost 2 bases to trimming and J lost 1 base, with 17 bases between them. Germline V gives CDR1 KGHSH, CDR2 LQKENI. The CDR3 covers 17 residues. This chain's CDR3 is CASSPAESVHWNTEAFF. CDR3 sequence (DNA): TGTGCCAGCTCACCAGCGGAGTCTGTACACTGGAACACTGAAGCTTTCTTT.

The J gene is TRBJ2-7, the V gene TRBV6-5, with 7 bases lining up with TRBD2. In germline, CDR1 is MNHEY, CDR2 SVGAGI. CDR3 length: 14 amino acids. Trimming took 5 bases from V and 5 from J; bases not matched to a gene: 9. CDR3 protein: CASSIGTNLNEQYF. DNA of the CDR3: TGTGCCAGCAGTATCGGGACTAACCTTAACGAGCAGTACTTC.

V is TRBV7-2 and J is TRBJ2-1, with TRBD2 matching 8 bases. The CDR3 has 15 amino acids. Germline lookup yields CDR1 SGHTA and CDR2 FQGNSA. V shed 3 bases, J shed 3 bases, and the junction held 4 bases outside the gene matches. The CDR3 region has the DNA TGTGCCAGCAGCTTTGGGACTAGATTCTACAATGAGCAGTTCTTC. It yields the protein CASSFGTRFYNEQFF. The full variable domain, rest sourced from reference TRBV7-2 and TRBJ2-1, is GAGVSQSPSNKVTEKGKDVELRCDPISGHTALYWYRQSLGQGLEFLIYFQGNSAPDKSGLPSDRFSAERTGGSVSTLTIQRTQQEDSAVYLCASSFGTRFYNEQFFGPGTRLTVL.

The rearrangement uses TRBV5-4 and TRBJ1-2; 7 nucleotides agree with TRBD1. The CDR3 contains 16 residues. Germline trimming cut 4 bases from V and 2 bases from J; bases unmatched to any gene: 11. Germline V lookup: CDR1 SGHNT, CDR2 YYREEE (reference sequence). In DNA form, the CDR3 reads TGTGCCAGCAGCCCGGACCCGGGACAGCCAAACTATGGCTACACCTTC. It specifies CASSPDPGQPNYGYTF.